These 13 T cell receptor beta chains were all obtained from the same sample, sequenced in a study of early T cells in non-severe SARS-CoV-2 infection. In TCRdb, the 5' RACE reads were re-called with MiXCR into one record per CDR3 protein. The repertoire has some 82,000 distinct CDR3 sequences, about 12% of them found once; the top ten carry 4.4%. This specimen was whole blood, taken at baseline. These receptors were taken from an adult who was a healthcare worker with PCR-confirmed SARS-CoV-2 infection or an uninfected control (not recorded which).

In this sample, this clonotype turned up many times. The rearrangement joins TRBV6-1 to TRBJ1-5; D unresolved. Germline V lookup: CDR1 MNHNS, CDR2 SASEGT. There are 12 residues in the CDR3. Deletions cut 0 bases from V and 6 bases from J, with 3 bases between. CDR3 in DNA: TGTGCCAGCAGTGAAGCGTCTCAGCCCCAGCATTTT. Protein sequence: CASSEASQPQHF.

This rearrangement joins TRBV11-2 to TRBJ2-1, with D uncertain. The CDR3 is 9 amino acids. Germline V gene lookup returns CDR1 SGHAT and CDR2 FQNNGV. With 5 bases removed from V and 11 bases from J, the gap between germline ends came to 4 bases. DNA for the CDR3: TGTGCCAGCAGCACTAAGCAGTTCTTC. Protein: CASSTKQFF.

V gene TRBV6-6 combines with J gene TRBJ2-1; 10 bases agree with TRBD2. Trimming took 7 bases from V and 4 from J; bases not matched to a gene: 16. This CDR3 is 18 amino acids long. The germline V gene has CDR1 MNHNY and CDR2 SVGAGI (reference sequence). In nucleotides, the CDR3 is TGTGCCAGCACCCTTGGGAGGAGCGGGAGGGCTGAATACAATGAGCAGTTCTTC. This gives the protein CASTLGRSGRAEYNEQFF.

The genes are TRBV2 and TRBJ2-7; 8 nucleotides align to TRBD1. The CDR3 length is 15 residues. CDR1 and CDR2 (germline): SNHLY, FYNNEI. The ends lost 6 bases at V and 0 bases at J; junction bases unmatched: 7. CDR3 in amino acids: CASRAGTGLSYEQYF. CDR3 nucleotide sequence: TGTGCCAGCAGGGCCGGGACAGGTCTCTCCTACGAGCAGTACTTC.

There are a few counts of this clonotype. The gene calls are TRBV5-6 and TRBJ2-7; D is undetermined. This CDR3 has 13 amino acids. Germline V lookup: CDR1 SGHDT, CDR2 YYEEEE. V gave up 0 bases and J gave up 6 bases, with 10 bases separating them. CDR3 sequence (DNA): TGTGCCAGCAGCTTGGTTTTGGGATCCGAGCAGTACTTC. This encodes CASSLVLGSEQYF.

V gene TRBV7-9 combines with J gene TRBJ2-5; D call uncertain. V shed 5 bases and J shed 3 bases, with 16 bases lying between them. CDR1 and CDR2 (germline): SEHNR, FQNEAQ (reference sequence). The CDR3 length is 15 residues. The CDR3 region is CASSVHSTFKETQYF. The CDR3 DNA follows: TGTGCCAGCAGCGTCCACTCAACTTTCAAAGAGACCCAGTACTTC.

This clonotype turned up a few times. The rearrangement uses TRBV28 and TRBJ2-7; D is uncertain. Between the trimmed V and J ends, which lost 3 bases and 9 bases, there was a span of 12 bases. CDR1 and CDR2 (germline): MDHEN, SYDVKM. The CDR3 runs 12 residues. The CDR3: CASSLRGAGQYF. The CDR3 DNA is TGTGCCAGCAGTTTGCGTGGCGCAGGGCAGTACTTC.

The chain employs TRBV12-3 or TRBV12-4 and TRBJ2-4; D ambiguous. The V and J ends lost 3 bases and 3 bases respectively, with 3 bases between them. The CDR3 sequence is 12 residues long. The CDR3 sequence: CASSLDKNIQYF. CDR3 bases: TGTGCCAGCAGTTTGGACAAAAACATTCAGTACTTC.

The V and J genes are TRBV11-1 and TRBJ2-7; TRBD1 agrees at 9 bases. This CDR3 contains 14 residues. The V segment lost 5 bases and the J segment 2 bases; nucleotides outside the gene matches: 4. Germline V CDR1 and CDR2: SGHAT, FQDESV (reference sequence). The CDR3 loop reads CASSGWTGAYEQYF. The DNA of the CDR3 is TGTGCCAGCAGCGGATGGACAGGGGCCTACGAGCAGTACTTC.

This clonotype has more than one count but fewer than ten. V usage is TRBV18 and J usage is TRBJ2-1; D is uncertain. The length of the CDR3 is 13 residues. Trimming removed 0 bases from V and 8 bases from J, with 8 bases in between. Germline CDR1 KGHSH, CDR2 LQKENI. As DNA, the CDR3 is TGTGCCAGCTCACCACCGCTTAGGGATGAGCAGTTCTTC. This codes for CASSPPLRDEQFF. The variable domain in full, with the rest retrieved from reference TRBV18 and TRBJ2-1, is NAGVMQNPRHLVRRRGQEARLRCSPMKGHSHVYWYRQLPEEGLKFMVYLQKENIIDESGMPKERFSAEFPKEGPSILRIQQVVRGDSAAYFCASSPPLRDEQFFGPGTRLTVL.

The chain links TRBV28 to TRBJ1-1; D is undetermined. Trimming stripped 5 bases from V and 1 base from J, with 2 bases between. The CDR3 extends over 11 amino acids. Looked up from germline, CDR1 is MDHEN and CDR2 is SYDVKM. The CDR3 coding sequence is TGTGCCAGCAGTCCGAACACTGAAGCTTTCTTT. This sequence encodes CASSPNTEAFF.

The V call is TRBV12-3 or TRBV12-4, the J call TRBJ2-3, with 10 bases fitting TRBD2. The CDR3 contains 16 residues. V was pared by 8 bases and J by 0 bases, with 8 bases of the junction left unmatched. The CDR3 DNA is TGTGCCAGCGCGGCTAGCGGGAGCGTTAGCACAGATACGCAGTATTTT. Protein: CASAASGSVSTDTQYF.

J is TRBJ1-3 and V is TRBV29-1; tentative D call: TRBD1 (6 bases). Trimming removed 6 bases at V and 4 bases at J, with 16 bases between. The CDR3 is 14 residues long. Germline lookup yields CDR1 SQVTM and CDR2 ANQGSEA. The CDR3 spells CSVIPGGSGNTIYF. The CDR3 bases are TGCAGCGTCATCCCCGGGGGCTCCGGAAACACCATATATTTT.